This TCR beta chain is drawn from a study of radiotherapy plus CTLA-4 blockade in lung cancer. Whole-study results and caveats: In blood, TCR clones derived from the tumor expanded after radiotherapy plus ipilimumab.

Germline CDR1 MNHNY, CDR2 SVGAGI (reference sequence). The J segment lost 3 bases and the V segment lost 5 bases, leaving 3 bases of the junction unmatched. There are 13 residues in the CDR3. Method: immunoSEQ multiplex PCR; TCRdb's copy keeps in-frame clones and lacks some. The sample holds roughly 80,000 clones, around 79% seen once. Details on this clone: Its target is not known.

This receptor was obtained from a human donor with non-small cell lung cancer who had a partial response to radiotherapy plus ipilimumab. Some clones in this sample may be carry-over from other donors' samples. The source was peripheral blood, collected from a patient treated with radiotherapy plus ipilimumab. The chain is built from TRBV6-6 and TRBJ1-2; TRBD1 matches 7 bases. The CDR3, as DNA: TGTGCCAGCAGTCCTACAGGGGACTATGGCTACACCTTC. Amino acids: CASSPTGDYGYTF.